One sample yielded the 24 T cell receptor beta chains listed below, sequenced in a study of immune cell composition in non-small cell lung cancer. Normal lung was sampled as far from the tumour as possible, at least 3 cm. Sequencing used immunoSEQ multiplex PCR; TCRdb keeps in-frame clones, though not all of them. The sample shows approximately 1,000 clones, around 74% of them seen only once. The specimen was non-adjacent lung tissue. All receptors come from a human donor with non-small cell lung cancer.

The chain uses TRBV30 and TRBJ1-2; D is ambiguous. V was shortened by 3 bases and J by 4 bases, with 9 bases between the two germline ends. Germline-derived CDR1 and CDR2 are GTSNPN and SVGIG (reference sequence). The CDR3 is 12 residues long. The DNA for the CDR3 is TGTGCCTGGAGCATAGAGAGCTATGGCTACACCTTC. Protein product: CAWSIESYGYTF.

Only a few counts were recorded for this clone. The CDR3 loop reads CAYNRDTYNEQFF. Here the CDR3 DNA reads TGTGCCTACAACAGGGATACCTACAATGAGCAGTTCTTC. The chain has TRBV6-1 and TRBJ2-1, with D maybe TRBD1 (6 bases). The CDR3 is 13 amino acids. V was cut by 11 bases and J by 2 bases, with 13 bases left in between. CDR1 is MNHNS and CDR2 is SASEGT in the germline V gene.

The V call is TRBV5-6, the J call TRBJ2-2; D ambiguous. This CDR3 comprises 16 residues. Germline V gene data show CDR1 as SGHDT and CDR2 as YYEEEE. V was shortened by 0 bases and J by 1 base, with 10 bases between the two germline ends. The CDR3 DNA is TGTGCCAGCAGCTTGGGGCAGGCCCTGAACACCGGGGAGCTGTTTTTT. This translates into CASSLGQALNTGELFF.

The V gene is TRBV6-1, the J gene TRBJ2-4, with D perhaps matching TRBD1 (7 bases). Per germline, CDR1 MNHNS and CDR2 SASEGT. Trimming left V 7 bases short and J 8 bases short, with 18 bases between. This CDR3 is built from 14 residues. CDR3 sequence reads: CASNQGGPWDIQYF. DNA of the CDR3: TGTGCCAGCAACCAGGGGGGCCCTTGGGACATTCAGTACTTC.

The chain combines TRBV6-5 with TRBJ1-2; 8 bases are a match to TRBD1. V shed 6 bases and J 0 bases; nucleotides not matched to a gene: 6. The CDR3 spans 15 residues. The V gene's germline CDR1 is MNHEY and CDR2 SVGAGI. CDR3 sequence: CASSPQGGTNYGYTF. For the CDR3, the DNA is TGTGCCAGCAGCCCACAGGGGGGGACTAACTATGGCTACACCTTC.

The rearrangement uses TRBV14 and TRBJ2-5; no clear D. This CDR3 is built from 13 residues. Looked up from germline, CDR1 is SGHDN and CDR2 is FVKESK. V lost 0 bases to trimming and J lost 4 bases, with 6 bases between them. The CDR3 DNA follows: TGTGCCAGCAGCCAAGATTTCTCAGAGACCCAGTACTTC. It is translated as CASSQDFSETQYF.

The V call is TRBV30, the J call TRBJ1-1; the D gene is possibly TRBD1 (5 bases). From germline, CDR1 is GTSNPN and CDR2 SVGIG (reference sequence). V lost 2 bases to trimming and J lost 5 bases, with 18 bases between them. The CDR3 extends over 15 amino acids. Here the CDR3 reads CAWSHLGQGGTEAFF. CDR3 DNA sequence: TGTGCCTGGAGTCATCTGGGGCAGGGAGGGACTGAAGCTTTCTTT.

The genes are TRBV27 and TRBJ2-1, with 8 bases aligning to TRBD1. The CDR3 sequence is 13 residues long. Trimming at V came to 5 bases and at J to 8 bases, leaving 5 bases not matched to a gene. In germline, CDR1 is MNHEY, CDR2 SMNVEV (reference sequence). The chain's CDR3 is CASSLQGADEQFF. Here the CDR3 DNA reads TGTGCCAGCAGTCTTCAGGGGGCGGATGAGCAGTTCTTC.

The chain carries TRBV10-3 and TRBJ2-5; possibly TRBD1 for D (6 bases). The CDR3 contains 12 residues. V was trimmed by 8 bases and J by 4 bases, leaving 11 bases between them. Germline values: CDR1 ENHRY, CDR2 SYGVKD. This CDR3 is CAISLGGETQYF. In DNA form, the CDR3 reads TGTGCCATCTCGTTAGGGGGAGAGACCCAGTACTTC.

The chain combines TRBV6-9 with TRBJ1-1, with D possibly matching TRBD1 (6 bases). The CDR3 totals 13 residues. V lost 1 base, J lost 6 bases, and 9 bases lay in between. CDR1 is MNHGY and CDR2 is SVAAGI in the germline V gene. In DNA, the CDR3 is TGTGCCAGCAGTTATTTACAGGGCGCTGAAGCTTTCTTT. It is translated as CASSYLQGAEAFF.

This chain uses TRBV15 with TRBJ2-1, with a weak D call TRBD2 (7 bases). Germline V gives CDR1 LNHNV, CDR2 YYDKDF (reference sequence). This CDR3 is built from 16 residues. The V end lost 3 bases, the J end lost 5 bases, and 17 bases lay between the germline ends. In DNA form, the CDR3 reads TGTGCCACCAGCAGGGGCCCCCGGGGGGCGGACAATGAGCAGTTCTTC. This encodes CATSRGPRGADNEQFF. The full variable domain, completed using reference TRBV15 and TRBJ2-1, is DAMVIQNPRYQVTQFGKPVTLSCSQTLNHNVMYWYQQKSSQAPKLLFHYYDKDFNNEADTPDNFQSRRPNTSFCFLDIRSPGLGDTAMYLCATSRGPRGADNEQFFGPGTRLTVL.

This clone was detected only a few times. This chain uses TRBV14 with TRBJ2-3; D possibly corresponds to TRBD2 (5 bases). V lost 3 bases, J lost 0 bases, and 7 bases lay in between. Germline-derived CDR1 and CDR2 are SGHDN and FVKESK. This CDR3 is built from 14 residues. The CDR3 DNA reads TGTGCCAGCAGCCAGAGGACTAGCACAGATACGCAGTATTTT. Its translation: CASSQRTSTDTQYF.

V gene TRBV4-3 combines with J gene TRBJ1-6; D remains unclear. This CDR3 spans 13 amino acids. The V gene lost 3 bases and the J gene lost 10 bases, with 10 bases spanning the gap. CDR1 and CDR2 (germline): LGHNA, YSLEER. Here the CDR3 reads CASSQESGSPLHF. In DNA form, the CDR3 reads TGCGCCAGCAGCCAGGAGAGCGGCTCACCCCTCCACTTT.

Judged by abundance, this clone is large. This chain joins TRBV27 and TRBJ2-7; weak D call: TRBD2 (5 bases). Trimming removed 5 bases at V and 0 bases at J, with 14 bases between. Germline V gives CDR1 MNHEY, CDR2 SMNVEV (reference sequence). The CDR3 covers 15 residues. As DNA, the CDR3 is TGTGCCAGCAGTCCCGACGGGGAAAGCTCCTACGAGCAGTACTTC. This sequence encodes CASSPDGESSYEQYF.

This clone was detected only a few times. The J gene is TRBJ2-7, the V gene TRBV7-9, with D unresolved. V shed 3 bases and J shed 4 bases, with 13 bases lying between them. Per germline, CDR1 SEHNR and CDR2 FQNEAQ (reference sequence). The CDR3 length is 14 residues. The CDR3 DNA sequence: TGTGCCAGCAGCTTTACAACAACCGGGTACGAGCAGTACTTC. This sequence encodes CASSFTTTGYEQYF.

The V call is TRBV25-1, the J call TRBJ1-4, with D possibly matching TRBD1 (5 bases). The germline V gene encodes CDR1 MGHDK and CDR2 SYGVNS. CDR3 length: 16 residues. Trimming shortened V by 9 bases and J by 6 bases, and 23 bases separated the two germline ends. The CDR3 region has the DNA TGTGCCAGTAGCGGTTTGGGGGGTTGGTCGCATGAAAAACTGTTTTTT. Its translation is CASSGLGGWSHEKLFF.

This clone has just one count. This chain uses TRBV15 with TRBJ2-1; unclear D gene. Germline values: CDR1 LNHNV, CDR2 YYDKDF (reference sequence). V dropped 0 bases and J dropped 2 bases, with 5 bases sitting between them. CDR3 length: 14 amino acids. CDR3 sequence reads: CATSRDKTYNEQFF. CDR3 sequence (DNA): TGTGCCACCAGCAGAGATAAAACCTACAATGAGCAGTTCTTC.

V is TRBV30 and J is TRBJ1-2, with D uncertain. Between the trimmed V and J ends, which lost 0 bases and 5 bases, there was a span of 16 bases. The CDR3 has 15 amino acids. Germline CDR1 GTSNPN, CDR2 SVGIG (reference sequence). The DNA for the CDR3 is TGTGCCTGGAGTGTTGCGGGTCACTCGAGGTATGGCTACACCTTC. The encoded protein is CAWSVAGHSRYGYTF.

The chain employs TRBV9 and TRBJ1-1; no reliable D call. V was cut by 2 bases and J by 0 bases, with 8 bases left in between. The germline gives CDR1 SGDLS, CDR2 YYNGEE. This CDR3 is built from 14 residues. The CDR3 region has the DNA TGTGCCAGCAGCGTCTCCCACTTGAACACTGAAGCTTTCTTT. Translated: CASSVSHLNTEAFF.

Only a few counts were recorded for this clone. The chain is built from TRBV27 and TRBJ2-3; D call uncertain. The CDR3 is made up of 12 amino acids. Looked up from germline, CDR1 is MNHEY and CDR2 is SMNVEV (reference sequence). V was trimmed by 5 bases and J by 1 base, leaving 4 bases between them. The CDR3, as DNA: TGTGCCAGCAGTCAGGGCACAGATACGCAGTATTTT. Translated, it gives CASSQGTDTQYF.

The rearrangement joins TRBV10-3 to TRBJ2-3; TRBD2 agrees at 7 bases. The germline CDR1 and CDR2 sequences are ENHRY and SYGVKD. This CDR3 has 15 residues. Germline trimming cut 6 bases from V and 1 base from J; bases unmatched to any gene: 7. CDR3 nucleotide sequence: TGTGCCATCAGGGCTGGGGCGGGGGGCACAGATACGCAGTATTTT. Encoded protein: CAIRAGAGGTDTQYF.

The J gene is TRBJ2-7, the V gene TRBV7-9, with a tentative D call TRBD1 (6 bases). CDR3 length: 14 amino acids. The ends were cut back, 3 bases at V and 6 bases at J, with 15 bases in the middle. The germline CDR1 and CDR2 sequences are SEHNR and FQNEAQ (reference sequence). DNA for the CDR3: TGTGCCAGCAGCTTCCGGGACACTCTAGGCGAGCAGTACTTC. Translation gives CASSFRDTLGEQYF.

V and J are TRBV6-6 and TRBJ2-3; 8 positions match TRBD1. Germline CDR1 and CDR2: MNHNY and SVGAGI (reference sequence). V lost 7 bases, J lost 3 bases, and 12 bases stayed unmatched. This CDR3 is built from 16 residues. The CDR3 nucleotides read TGTGCCAGCACCCGCGGTCAGGGGGCGTATACAGATACGCAGTATTTT. It specifies CASTRGQGAYTDTQYF.

V gene TRBV4-1 combines with J gene TRBJ2-7; 9 bases match TRBD1. V gave up 1 base and J gave up 2 bases; unmatched junction bases: 6. Germline values: CDR1 MGHRA, CDR2 YSYEKL. There are 16 residues in the CDR3. The CDR3 DNA is TGCGCCAGCAGCCAAGCAGGGGACAGGGTTACCTACGAGCAGTACTTC. It is translated as CASSQAGDRVTYEQYF.